This T cell receptor (beta chain) emerged from a study of CD4 T cells in relation to SARS-CoV-2 and coronaviruses. Study results and caveats: Crossreactive clones expanded significantly less to SARS-CoV-2 than monoreactive clones.

Looked up from germline, CDR1 is MDHEN and CDR2 is SYDVKM. Trimming took 5 bases from V and 5 from J; bases not matched to a gene: 4. This CDR3 is built from 15 residues. Data came from immunoSEQ multiplex PCR; TCRdb stores just in-frame clones and leaves some out. The data show about 39,000 clones, with around 85% seen just once and 6.6% held by the top ten. This clone occurred a few times. The antigen remains unidentified. The material sequenced was naive CD4+ T cells from PBMCs, cultured in vitro. The subset: naive CD4+ T cells isolated by negative enrichment. This clonotype was sampled from an adult with COVID-19. The chain has TRBV28 and TRBJ2-2, with 11 bases matching TRBD2. CDR3 nucleotide sequence: TGTGCCAGCAGTAAGACTAGCGGGATGACCGGGGAGCTGTTTTTT. Translating it yields CASSKTSGMTGELFF.